This entry is about one TCR beta chain. Its antigen is unidentified. The sample has other DNA sequences that encode this CDR3 too. The data stem from a study of cytomegalovirus exposure and HLA in healthy donors. Study-level points and caveats: A reported reduction in N-insertions relative to the approximately 670-donor mean was seen in an Asian-associated ancestry cluster in a later analysis. Some TCR beta chains (approximately 180 of them) were listed as cytomegalovirus-associated.

The PCR ran on 60 Vbeta and 13 Jbeta primers. Profiling relied on immunoSEQ multiplex PCR, and the TCRdb table lists in-frame clones only, not all of them. Among about 180,000 clones listed, about 69% were seen once. These donors counted as nominally healthy when sampled, but unrecorded immune exposures were likely. Trimming removed 5 bases at V and 2 bases at J, with 4 bases between. CDR1 and CDR2 from the germline V gene are LNHDA and SQIVND (reference sequence). The CDR3 has 12 amino acids. Sequencing input: PBMCs. This sequence joins TRBV19 and TRBJ1-5; D is undetermined. The receptor was derived from a male donor in good health and CMV-seronegative. The CDR3 sequence is CASSSGNQPQHF. As DNA, the CDR3 is TGTGCCAGTAGTTCGGGCAATCAGCCCCAGCATTTT.